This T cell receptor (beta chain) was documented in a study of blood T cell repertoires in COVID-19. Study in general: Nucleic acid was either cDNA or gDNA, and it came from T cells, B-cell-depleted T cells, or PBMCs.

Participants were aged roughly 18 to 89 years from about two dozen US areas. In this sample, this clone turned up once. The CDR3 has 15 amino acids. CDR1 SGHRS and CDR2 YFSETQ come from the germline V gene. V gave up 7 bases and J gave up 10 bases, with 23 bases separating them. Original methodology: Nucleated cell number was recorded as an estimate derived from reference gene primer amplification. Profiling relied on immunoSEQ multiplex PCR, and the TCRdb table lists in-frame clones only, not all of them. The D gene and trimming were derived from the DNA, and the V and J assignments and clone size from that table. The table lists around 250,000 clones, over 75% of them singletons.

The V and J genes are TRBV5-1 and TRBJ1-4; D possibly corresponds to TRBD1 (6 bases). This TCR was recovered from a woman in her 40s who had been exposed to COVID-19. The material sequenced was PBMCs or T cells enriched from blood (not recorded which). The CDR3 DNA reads TGCGCCAGCTCCCCCCAGGTGGGGGCGATTGGAAAACTGTTTTTT. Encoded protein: CASSPQVGAIGKLFF.